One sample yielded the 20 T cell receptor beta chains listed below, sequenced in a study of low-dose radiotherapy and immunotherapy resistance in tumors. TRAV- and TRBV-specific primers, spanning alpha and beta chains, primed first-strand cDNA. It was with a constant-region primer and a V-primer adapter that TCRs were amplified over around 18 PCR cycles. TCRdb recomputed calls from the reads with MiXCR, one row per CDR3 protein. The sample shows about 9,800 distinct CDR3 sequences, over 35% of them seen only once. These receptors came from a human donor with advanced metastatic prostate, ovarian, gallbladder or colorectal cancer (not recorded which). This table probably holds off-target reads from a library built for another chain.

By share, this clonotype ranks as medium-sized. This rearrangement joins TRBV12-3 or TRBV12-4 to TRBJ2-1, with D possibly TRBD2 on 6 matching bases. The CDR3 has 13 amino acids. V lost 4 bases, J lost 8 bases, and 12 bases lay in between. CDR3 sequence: CASSSGTQDEQFF. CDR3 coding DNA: TGTGCCAGCAGTTCCGGGACTCAGGATGAGCAGTTCTTC.

The CDR3 DNA follows: TGTGCCAGCTCACCAAAGGCGGGAGGGCCTTTGGGTGAGCAGTTCTTC. It is translated as CASSPKAGGPLGEQFF. V gene TRBV18 combines with J gene TRBJ2-1, with 9 bases that match TRBD2. The germline V gene encodes CDR1 KGHSH and CDR2 LQKENI. Trimming at V came to 2 bases and at J to 9 bases, leaving 11 bases not matched to a gene. This CDR3 contains 16 residues.

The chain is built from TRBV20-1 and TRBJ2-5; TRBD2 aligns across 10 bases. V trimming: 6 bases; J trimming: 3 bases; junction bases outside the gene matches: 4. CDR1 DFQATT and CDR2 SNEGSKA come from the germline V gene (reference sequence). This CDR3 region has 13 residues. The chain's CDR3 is CSAQLAGKETQYF. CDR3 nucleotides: TGCAGTGCCCAACTAGCGGGGAAAGAGACCCAGTACTTC.

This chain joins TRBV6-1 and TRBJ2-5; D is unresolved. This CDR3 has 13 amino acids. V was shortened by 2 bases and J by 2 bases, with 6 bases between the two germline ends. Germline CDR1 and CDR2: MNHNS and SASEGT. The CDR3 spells CASSEMEQETQYF. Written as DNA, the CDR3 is TGTGCCAGCAGTGAAATGGAGCAAGAGACCCAGTACTTC.

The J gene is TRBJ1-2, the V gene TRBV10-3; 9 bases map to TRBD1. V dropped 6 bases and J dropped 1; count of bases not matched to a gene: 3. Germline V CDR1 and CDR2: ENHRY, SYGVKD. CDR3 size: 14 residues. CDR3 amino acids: CAISPGQGNYGYTF. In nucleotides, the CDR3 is TGTGCCATCAGCCCGGGACAGGGTAACTATGGCTACACCTTC.

CDR3 protein: CASSTSTGPQYF. Here the CDR3 DNA reads TGTGCCAGCAGTACCAGTACGGGACCCCAGTACTTC. The chain carries TRBV6-2 or TRBV6-3 and TRBJ2-5, with D possibly called TRBD1 or TRBD2 (5 bases each). This CDR3 comprises 12 residues. Trimming stripped 5 bases from V and 9 bases from J, with 13 bases between. Per germline, CDR1 MNHEY and CDR2 SVGEGT.

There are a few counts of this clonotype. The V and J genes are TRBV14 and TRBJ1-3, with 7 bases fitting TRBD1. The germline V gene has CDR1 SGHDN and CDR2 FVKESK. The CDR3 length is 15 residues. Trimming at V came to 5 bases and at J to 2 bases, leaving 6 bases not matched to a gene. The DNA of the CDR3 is TGTGCCAGCAGCTCGACAGGGTTTGCTGGAAACACCATATATTTT. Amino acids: CASSSTGFAGNTIYF.

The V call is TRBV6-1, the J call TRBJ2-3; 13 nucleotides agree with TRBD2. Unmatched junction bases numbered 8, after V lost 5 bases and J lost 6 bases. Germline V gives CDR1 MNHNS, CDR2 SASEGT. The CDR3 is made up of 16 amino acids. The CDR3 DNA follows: TGTGCCAGCAGTCACCGGACTAGCGGGAGATCTGATACGCAGTATTTT. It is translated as CASSHRTSGRSDTQYF.

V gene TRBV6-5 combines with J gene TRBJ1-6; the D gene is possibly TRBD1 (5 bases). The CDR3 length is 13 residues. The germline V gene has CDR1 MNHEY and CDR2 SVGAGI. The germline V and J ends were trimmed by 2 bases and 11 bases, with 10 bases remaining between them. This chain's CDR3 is CASSYGGYTPLHF. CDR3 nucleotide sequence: TGTGCCAGCAGTTACGGGGGATACACACCCCTCCACTTT.

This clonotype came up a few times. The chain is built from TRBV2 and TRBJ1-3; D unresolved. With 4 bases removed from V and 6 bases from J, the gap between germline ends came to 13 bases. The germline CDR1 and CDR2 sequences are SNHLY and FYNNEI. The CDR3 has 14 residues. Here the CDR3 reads CASSAQGWANTIYF. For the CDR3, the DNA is TGTGCCAGCAGTGCGCAAGGGTGGGCAAACACCATATATTTT.

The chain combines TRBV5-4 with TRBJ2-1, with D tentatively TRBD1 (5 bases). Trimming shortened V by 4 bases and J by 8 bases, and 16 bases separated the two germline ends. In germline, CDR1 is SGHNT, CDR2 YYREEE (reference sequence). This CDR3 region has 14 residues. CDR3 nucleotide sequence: TGTGCCAGCAGCCACACCGTTCTAGGGGATGAGCAGTTCTTC. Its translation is CASSHTVLGDEQFF.

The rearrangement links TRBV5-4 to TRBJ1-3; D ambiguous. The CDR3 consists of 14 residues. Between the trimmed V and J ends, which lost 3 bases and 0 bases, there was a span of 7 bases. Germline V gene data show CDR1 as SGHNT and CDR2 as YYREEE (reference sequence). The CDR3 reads CASSSGSSGNTIYF. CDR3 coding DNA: TGTGCCAGCAGCTCCGGAAGCTCTGGAAACACCATATATTTT.

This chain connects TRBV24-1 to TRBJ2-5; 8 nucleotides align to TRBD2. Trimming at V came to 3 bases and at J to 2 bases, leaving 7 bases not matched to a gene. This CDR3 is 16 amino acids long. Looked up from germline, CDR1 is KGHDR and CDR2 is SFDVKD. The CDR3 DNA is TGTGCCACCAGTGATACTATGTCGGGGGGGCAAGAGACCCAGTACTTC. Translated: CATSDTMSGGQETQYF.

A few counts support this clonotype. CDR3 nucleotide sequence: TGTGCCAGCAGCTTAGGCCTCAGAGGGGTGAGGGGTGGAGAGACCCAGTACTTC. Translating gives CASSLGLRGVRGGETQYF. The rearrangement joins TRBV13 to TRBJ2-5; D tentatively fits TRBD1 or TRBD2 (5 bases each). Germline V CDR1 and CDR2: PRHDT, FYEKMQ (reference sequence). The CDR3 is 18 amino acids. V dropped 0 bases and J dropped 4 bases, with 21 bases sitting between them.

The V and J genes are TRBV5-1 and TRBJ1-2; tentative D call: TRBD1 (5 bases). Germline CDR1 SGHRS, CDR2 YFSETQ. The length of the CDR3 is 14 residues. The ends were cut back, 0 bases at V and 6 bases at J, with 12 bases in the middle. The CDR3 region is CASSLVRGSDGYTF. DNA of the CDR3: TGCGCCAGCAGCTTGGTTCGGGGGTCAGATGGCTACACCTTC.

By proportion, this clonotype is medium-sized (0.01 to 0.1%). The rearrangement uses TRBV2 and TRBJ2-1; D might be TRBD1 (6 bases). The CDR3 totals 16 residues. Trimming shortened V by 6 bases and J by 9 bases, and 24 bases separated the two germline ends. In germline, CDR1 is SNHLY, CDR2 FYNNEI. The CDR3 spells CASRSQGLLSYGEQFF. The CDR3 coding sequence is TGTGCCAGCAGATCACAGGGCCTCCTTAGTTATGGTGAGCAGTTCTTC.

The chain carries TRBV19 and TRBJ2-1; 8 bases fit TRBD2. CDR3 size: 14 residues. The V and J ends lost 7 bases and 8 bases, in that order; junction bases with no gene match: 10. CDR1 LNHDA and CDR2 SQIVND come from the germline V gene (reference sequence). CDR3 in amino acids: CASTPGTRVDEQFF. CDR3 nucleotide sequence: TGTGCCAGTACCCCCGGGACTAGGGTCGATGAGCAGTTCTTC.

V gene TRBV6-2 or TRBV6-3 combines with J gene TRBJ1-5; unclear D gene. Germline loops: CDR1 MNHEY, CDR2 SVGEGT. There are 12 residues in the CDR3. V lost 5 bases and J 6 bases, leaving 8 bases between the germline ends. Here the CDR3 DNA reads TGTGCCAGCAGTGACTTCGGTCAGCCCCAGCATTTT. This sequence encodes CASSDFGQPQHF.

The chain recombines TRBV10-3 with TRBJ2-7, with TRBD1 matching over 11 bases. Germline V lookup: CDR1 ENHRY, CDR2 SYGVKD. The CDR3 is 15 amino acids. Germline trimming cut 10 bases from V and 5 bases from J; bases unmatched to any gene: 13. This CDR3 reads CATYPTGTGGNEQYF. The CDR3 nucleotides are TGTGCCACCTATCCGACCGGGACAGGGGGAAACGAGCAGTACTTC.

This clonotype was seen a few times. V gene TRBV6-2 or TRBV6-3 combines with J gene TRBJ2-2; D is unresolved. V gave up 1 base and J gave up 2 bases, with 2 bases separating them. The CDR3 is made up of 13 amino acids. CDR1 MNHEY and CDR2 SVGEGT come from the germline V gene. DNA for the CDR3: TGTGCCAGCAGTTACTACAACACCGGGGAGCTGTTTTTT. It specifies CASSYYNTGELFF.